The 17 T cell receptor beta chains below were found in one sample sequenced in a study of cytomegalovirus exposure and HLA in healthy donors. Clones were read by immunoSEQ multiplex PCR, and TCRdb kept only the in-frame ones, dropping some. The sample lists some 85,000 clones; about 96% were seen once. The material sequenced was PBMCs. The receptors shown here come from a woman under 30 in good health and CMV-seronegative.

The chain links TRBV19 to TRBJ2-2, with D hard to call. V was cut by 4 bases and J by 4 bases, with 7 bases left in between. CDR3 length equals 13 residues. Germline lookup yields CDR1 LNHDA and CDR2 SQIVND (reference sequence). The CDR3 protein is CASSRAATGELFF. Here the CDR3 DNA reads TGTGCCAGTAGTAGGGCAGCCACCGGGGAGCTGTTTTTT.

This chain links TRBV29-1 with TRBJ1-6; D might be TRBD1 (5 bases). The V end lost 0 bases, the J end lost 7 bases, and 7 bases lay between the germline ends. Looked up from germline, CDR1 is SQVTM and CDR2 is ANQGSEA. The CDR3 length is 13 residues. The CDR3 region is CSVEEGGNSPLHF. The CDR3 nucleotides read TGCAGCGTTGAAGAGGGGGGGAATTCACCCCTCCACTTT.

The genes are TRBV5-1 and TRBJ2-3; 12 bases line up with TRBD2. The CDR3 consists of 17 residues. Germline-derived CDR1 and CDR2 are SGHRS and YFSETQ. Trimming cost V 4 bases and J 6 bases; bases outside gene matches: 12. DNA for the CDR3: TGCGCCAGCAGCACGAAACCCCTAGCGGGAGGGTTGGATACGCAGTATTTT. The encoded protein is CASSTKPLAGGLDTQYF.

This rearrangement joins TRBV25-1 to TRBJ2-1, with TRBD1 identical over 9 bases. This CDR3 contains 16 residues. The germline V gene encodes CDR1 MGHDK and CDR2 SYGVNS. J gave up 6 bases and V 5 bases, and 11 bases lay outside the gene matches. CDR3 residues: CASSPITGGVSNEQFF. CDR3 bases: TGTGCCAGCAGTCCAATAACAGGGGGCGTTTCCAATGAGCAGTTCTTC.

This clone was recorded once. The rearrangement uses TRBV28 and TRBJ2-7; D call uncertain. CDR3 length equals 14 residues. CDR1 is MDHEN, CDR2 SYDVKM, per germline. Between the trimmed V and J ends, which lost 7 bases and 3 bases, there was a span of 16 bases. As DNA, the CDR3 is TGTGCCAGCATCTCCCTAGACGGCTACTACGAGCAGTACTTC. Translation gives CASISLDGYYEQYF.

This clone was seen a single time. This sequence joins TRBV6-5 and TRBJ1-2, with TRBD1 identical over 10 bases. Germline CDR1 reads MNHEY; CDR2 reads SVGAGI. This CDR3 contains 14 residues. The ends lost 5 bases at V and 9 bases at J; junction bases unmatched: 9. The CDR3 is CASSRGTGALRYTF. CDR3 DNA sequence: TGTGCCAGCAGTCGCGGGACAGGGGCTCTACGCTACACCTTC.

This sequence joins TRBV5-1 and TRBJ1-4; no reliable D call. CDR3 length equals 13 residues. With 0 bases removed from V and 8 bases from J, the gap between germline ends came to 8 bases. CDR1 is SGHRS, CDR2 YFSETQ, per germline. The CDR3 coding sequence is TGCGCCAGCAGCTTGGACCTGAGCGAAAAACTGTTTTTT. The encoded protein is CASSLDLSEKLFF.

The chain couples TRBV5-5 to TRBJ2-7; D is undetermined. The germline V gene has CDR1 SGHKS and CDR2 YYEKEE (reference sequence). This CDR3 region has 14 residues. Trimming took 0 bases from V and 2 from J, leaving 9 bases between them. As DNA, the CDR3 is TGTGCCAGCAGCTTGGTGCGCCAAACCTACGAGCAGTACTTC. This codes for CASSLVRQTYEQYF.

V is TRBV27 and J is TRBJ2-5; maybe TRBD2 (5 bases). CDR1 is MNHEY, CDR2 SMNVEV, per germline (reference sequence). Trimming removed 2 bases from V and 2 bases from J, with 21 bases in between. This CDR3 spans 18 amino acids. CDR3 residues: CASSLSGIIARSQETQYF. The CDR3, as DNA: TGTGCCAGCAGTTTAAGTGGGATTATAGCGCGATCGCAAGAGACCCAGTACTTC.

The chain links TRBV27 to TRBJ2-7; 7 nucleotides match TRBD1. The CDR3 length is 17 residues. CDR1 and CDR2 from the germline V gene are MNHEY and SMNVEV (reference sequence). Germline trimming cut 2 bases from V and 4 bases from J; bases unmatched to any gene: 14. CDR3 coding DNA: TGTGCCAGCAGTTTACAAGGACAGGCTAGGGCGTTGTACGAGCAGTACTTC. It specifies CASSLQGQARALYEQYF.

This rearrangement joins TRBV5-1 to TRBJ2-1; 11 bases agree with TRBD2. The trim removed 0 bases at V and 4 bases at J, leaving 3 bases unmatched. The CDR3 contains 16 residues. CDR1 is SGHRS and CDR2 is YFSETQ in the germline V gene. The CDR3 DNA sequence: TGCGCCAGCAGCTTGGCCTTAGCGGGAGGGTACAATGAGCAGTTCTTC. Translation: CASSLALAGGYNEQFF.

The chain has TRBV2 and TRBJ2-7; D is possibly TRBD1 (6 bases). This CDR3 is built from 12 residues. Germline CDR1 SNHLY, CDR2 FYNNEI. Trimming pared 7 bases from V and 6 bases from J, leaving 13 bases between. CDR3 amino acids: CASIRNRVEQYF. CDR3 bases: TGTGCCAGCATCAGGAACAGGGTCGAGCAGTACTTC.

This clone was seen a few times. The V call is TRBV4-1, the J call TRBJ2-1; 11 bases align to TRBD2. CDR1 is MGHRA and CDR2 is YSYEKL in the germline V gene. This CDR3 has 16 residues. J lost 8 bases, V lost 4 bases, and 10 bases had no gene match. The CDR3 nucleotides read TGCGCCAGCAGCCCCCGGCGTACTAGCGGGGGTTATGAGCAGTTCTTC. Encoded protein: CASSPRRTSGGYEQFF.

The genes are TRBV28 and TRBJ1-1, with 12 bases fitting TRBD1. V lost 6 bases, J lost 3 bases, and 23 bases stayed unmatched. CDR1 and CDR2 from the germline V gene are MDHEN and SYDVKM. This CDR3 has 21 amino acids. The CDR3 bases are TGTGCCAGCAGACTCGGGCCCGGGACAGGGGGCGGGGGACGCCCCTACACTGAAGCTTTCTTT. Translated: CASRLGPGTGGGGRPYTEAFF.

V usage is TRBV9 and J usage is TRBJ2-1; TRBD2 matches at 9 bases. Germline values: CDR1 SGDLS, CDR2 YYNGEE. Losses at the gene ends were 0 bases for V and 9 bases for J; bases not matched to a gene: 10. CDR3 length equals 16 residues. The CDR3 is CASSVVAAGGISEQFF. CDR3 nucleotides: TGTGCCAGCAGCGTAGTTGCAGCGGGAGGTATTAGTGAGCAGTTCTTC.

The rearrangement links TRBV28 to TRBJ1-3; 7 nucleotides match TRBD1. CDR3 length equals 15 residues. The germline V gene has CDR1 MDHEN and CDR2 SYDVKM. With 6 bases clipped from V and 0 bases from J, the junction kept 5 bases outside the gene matches. The chain's CDR3 is CASSRRQGSGNTIYF. In DNA, the CDR3 is TGTGCCAGCAGCCGCAGACAGGGCTCTGGAAACACCATATATTTT.

The CDR3 loop reads CASSGRAGALMKTQYF. CDR3 nucleotides: TGTGCCAGCAGCGGCAGAGCAGGGGCGTTGATGAAGACCCAGTACTTC. This sequence joins TRBV7-8 and TRBJ2-5, with a weak D call TRBD1 (6 bases). The CDR3 sequence is 16 residues long. Germline assignment: CDR1 SGHVS and CDR2 FQNEAQ. V shed 5 bases and J shed 6 bases, with 22 bases lying between them.